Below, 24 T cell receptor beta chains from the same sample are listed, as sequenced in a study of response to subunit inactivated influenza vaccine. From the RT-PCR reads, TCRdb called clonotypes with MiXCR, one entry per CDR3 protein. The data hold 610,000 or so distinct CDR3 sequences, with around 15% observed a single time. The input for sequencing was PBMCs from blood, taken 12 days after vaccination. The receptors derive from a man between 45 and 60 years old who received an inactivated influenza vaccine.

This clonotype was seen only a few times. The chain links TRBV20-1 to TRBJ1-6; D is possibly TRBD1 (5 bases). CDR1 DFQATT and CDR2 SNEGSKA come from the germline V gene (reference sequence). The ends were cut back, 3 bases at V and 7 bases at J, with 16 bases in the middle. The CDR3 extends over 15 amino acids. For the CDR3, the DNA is TGCAGTGCTAGCAACCTCTTCAAGGGGAATTCACCCCTCCACTTT. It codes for CSASNLFKGNSPLHF.

CDR3 sequence: CASSEPGQVNTYEQYF. CDR3 DNA: TGCGCCAGCAGCGAACCCGGACAGGTGAACACCTACGAGCAGTACTTC. The chain is built from TRBV5-1 and TRBJ2-7; 7 positions agree with TRBD1. The junction had 12 bases not matched to a gene; V was cut back by 4 bases and J by 2 bases. CDR3 size: 16 residues. The germline V gene has CDR1 SGHRS and CDR2 YFSETQ.

The CDR3 DNA sequence: TGTGCCAGCAGCCCAGGGGGGCGCCTTGAAGCTTTCTTT. Protein: CASSPGGRLEAFF. The chain recombines TRBV7-9 with TRBJ1-1; 7 bases match TRBD1. This CDR3 is built from 13 residues. Germline V gives CDR1 SEHNR, CDR2 FQNEAQ (reference sequence). Trimming removed 5 bases from V and 7 bases from J; junction bases left unmatched: 7. Full variable domain (rest looked up from reference TRBV7-9 and TRBJ1-1): DTGVSQNPRHKITKRGQNVTFRCDPISEHNRLYWYRQTLGQGPEFLTYFQNEAQLEKSRLLSDRFSAERPKGSFSTLEIQRTEQGDSAMYLCASSPGGRLEAFFGQGTRLTVV.

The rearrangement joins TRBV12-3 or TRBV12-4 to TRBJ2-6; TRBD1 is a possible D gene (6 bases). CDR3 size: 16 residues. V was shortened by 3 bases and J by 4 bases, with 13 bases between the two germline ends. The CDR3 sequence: CASSFTTGYGANVLTF. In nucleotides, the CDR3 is TGTGCCAGCAGTTTCACAACAGGGTACGGGGCCAACGTCCTGACTTTC.

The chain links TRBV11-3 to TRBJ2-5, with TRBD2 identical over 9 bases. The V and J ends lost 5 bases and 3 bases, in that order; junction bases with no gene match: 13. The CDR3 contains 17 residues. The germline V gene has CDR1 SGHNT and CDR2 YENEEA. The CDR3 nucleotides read TGTGCCAGCAGCCCGGGACTAGCAGTGGGGCGGGAAGAGACCCAGTACTTC. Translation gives CASSPGLAVGREETQYF. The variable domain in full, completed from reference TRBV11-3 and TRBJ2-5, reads EAGVVQSPRYKIIEKKQPVAFWCNPISGHNTLYWYLQNLGQGPELLIRYENEEAVDDSQLPKDRFSAERLKGVDSTLKIQPAELGDSAVYLCASSPGLAVGREETQYFGPGTRLLVL.

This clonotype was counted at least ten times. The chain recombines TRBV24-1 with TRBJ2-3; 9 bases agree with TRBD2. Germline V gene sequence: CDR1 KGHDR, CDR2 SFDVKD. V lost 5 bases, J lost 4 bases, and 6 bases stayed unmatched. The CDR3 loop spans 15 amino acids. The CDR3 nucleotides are TGTGCCACCAGTGTTAGCGGGAGTGGTTCAGATACGCAGTATTTT. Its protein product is CATSVSGSGSDTQYF.

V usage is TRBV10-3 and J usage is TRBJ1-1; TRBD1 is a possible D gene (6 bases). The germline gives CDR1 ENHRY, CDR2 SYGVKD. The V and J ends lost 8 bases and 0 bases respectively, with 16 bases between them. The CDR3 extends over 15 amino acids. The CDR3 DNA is TGTGCCATCTGCAAGACGGACAGCATGAACACTGAAGCTTTCTTT. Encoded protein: CAICKTDSMNTEAFF.

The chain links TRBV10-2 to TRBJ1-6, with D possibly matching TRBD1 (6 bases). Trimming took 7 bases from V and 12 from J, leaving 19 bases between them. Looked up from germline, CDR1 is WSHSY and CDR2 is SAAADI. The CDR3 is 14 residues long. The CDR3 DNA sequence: TGCGCCAGCAAAGGACAGTCGTTCCTTAAACCCCTCCACTTT. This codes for CASKGQSFLKPLHF.

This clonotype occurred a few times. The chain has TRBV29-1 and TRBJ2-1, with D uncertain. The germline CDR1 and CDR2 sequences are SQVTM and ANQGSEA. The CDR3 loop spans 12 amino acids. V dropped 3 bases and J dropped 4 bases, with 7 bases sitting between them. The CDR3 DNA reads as TGCAGCGTTGATCCCTCTTACAATGAGCAGTTCTTC. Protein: CSVDPSYNEQFF.

CDR3: CASSPGGGRSRGSSYEQYF. In DNA, the CDR3 is TGTGCCAGCAGCCCCGGCGGCGGGAGGTCCCGAGGTAGCTCCTACGAGCAGTACTTC. V is TRBV9 and J is TRBJ2-7; TRBD2 matches 8 bases. Germline V gene lookup returns CDR1 SGDLS and CDR2 YYNGEE. V shed 4 bases and J 0 bases; nucleotides not matched to a gene: 18. There are 19 residues in the CDR3. Full variable domain (outside the CDR3, taken from reference TRBV9 and TRBJ2-7): DSGVTQTPKHLITATGQRVTLRCSPRSGDLSVYWYQQSLDQGLQFLIQYYNGEERAKGNILERFSAQQFPDLHSELNLSSLELGDSALYFCASSPGGGRSRGSSYEQYFGPGTRLTVT.

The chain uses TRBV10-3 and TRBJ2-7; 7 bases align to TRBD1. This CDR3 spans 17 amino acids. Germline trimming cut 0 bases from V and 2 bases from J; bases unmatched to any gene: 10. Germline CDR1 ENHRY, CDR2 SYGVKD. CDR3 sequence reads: CAISESGFRQGPYEQYF. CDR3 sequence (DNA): TGTGCCATCAGTGAGTCAGGGTTCCGACAGGGACCCTACGAGCAGTACTTC.

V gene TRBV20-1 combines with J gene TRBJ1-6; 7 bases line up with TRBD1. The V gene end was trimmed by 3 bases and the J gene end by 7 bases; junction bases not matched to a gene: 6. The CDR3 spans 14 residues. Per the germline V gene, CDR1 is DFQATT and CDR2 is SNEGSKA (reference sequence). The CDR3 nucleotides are TGCAGTGCTAGGTCAGGGGGGGGGAATTCACCCCTCCACTTT. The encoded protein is CSARSGGGNSPLHF.

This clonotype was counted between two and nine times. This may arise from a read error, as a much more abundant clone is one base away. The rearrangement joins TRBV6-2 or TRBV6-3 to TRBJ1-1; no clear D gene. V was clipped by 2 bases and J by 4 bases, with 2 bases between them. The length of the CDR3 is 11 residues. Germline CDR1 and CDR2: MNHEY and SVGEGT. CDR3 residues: CASSYATEAFF. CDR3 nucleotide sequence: TGTGCCAGCAGTTACGCCACTGAAGCTTTCTTT.

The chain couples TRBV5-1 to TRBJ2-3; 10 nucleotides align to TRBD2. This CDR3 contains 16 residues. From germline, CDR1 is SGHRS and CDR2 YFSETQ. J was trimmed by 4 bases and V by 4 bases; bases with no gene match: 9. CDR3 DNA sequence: TGCGCCAGCAGCCTAGGGTCTAGCGGGAGTGCAGATACGCAGTATTTT. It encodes CASSLGSSGSADTQYF.

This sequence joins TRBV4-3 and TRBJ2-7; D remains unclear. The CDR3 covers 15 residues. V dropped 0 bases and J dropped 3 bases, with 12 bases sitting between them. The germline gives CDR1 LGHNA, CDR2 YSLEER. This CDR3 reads CASSQDPGGGYEQYF. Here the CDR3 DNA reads TGCGCCAGCAGCCAAGATCCGGGCGGTGGCTACGAGCAGTACTTC.

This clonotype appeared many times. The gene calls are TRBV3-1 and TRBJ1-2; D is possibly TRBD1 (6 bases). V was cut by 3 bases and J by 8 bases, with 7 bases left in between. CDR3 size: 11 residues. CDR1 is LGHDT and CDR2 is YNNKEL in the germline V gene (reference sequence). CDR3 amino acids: CASSQDSGYTF. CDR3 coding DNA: TGTGCCAGCAGCCAGGACAGCGGCTACACCTTC.

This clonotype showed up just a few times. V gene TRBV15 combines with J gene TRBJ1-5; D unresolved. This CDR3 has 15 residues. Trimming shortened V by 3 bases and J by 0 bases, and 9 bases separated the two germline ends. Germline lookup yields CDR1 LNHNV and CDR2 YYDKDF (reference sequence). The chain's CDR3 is CATSSNGNSNQPQHF. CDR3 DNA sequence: TGTGCCACCAGCAGTAACGGTAATAGCAATCAGCCCCAGCATTTT.

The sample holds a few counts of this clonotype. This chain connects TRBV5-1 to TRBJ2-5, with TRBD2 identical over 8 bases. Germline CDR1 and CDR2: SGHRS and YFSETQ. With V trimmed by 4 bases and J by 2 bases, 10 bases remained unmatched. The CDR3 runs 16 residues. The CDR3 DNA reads TGCGCCAGCAGCCTTAACTTAGCGGGGAGACAAGAGACCCAGTACTTC. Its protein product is CASSLNLAGRQETQYF.

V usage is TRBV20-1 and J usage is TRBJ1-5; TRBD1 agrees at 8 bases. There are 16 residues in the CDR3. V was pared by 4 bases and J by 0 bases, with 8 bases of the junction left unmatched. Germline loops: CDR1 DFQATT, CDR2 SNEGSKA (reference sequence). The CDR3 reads CSATGTGTFSNQPQHF. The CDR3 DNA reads TGCAGTGCTACAGGGACAGGTACCTTTAGCAATCAGCCCCAGCATTTT.

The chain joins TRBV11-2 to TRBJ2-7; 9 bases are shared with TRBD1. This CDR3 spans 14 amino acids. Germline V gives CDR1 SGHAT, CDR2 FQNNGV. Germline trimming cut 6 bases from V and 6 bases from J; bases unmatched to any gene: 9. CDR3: CASRPLRDRVEQYF. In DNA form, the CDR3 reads TGTGCCAGCAGGCCACTTCGGGACAGGGTCGAGCAGTACTTC.

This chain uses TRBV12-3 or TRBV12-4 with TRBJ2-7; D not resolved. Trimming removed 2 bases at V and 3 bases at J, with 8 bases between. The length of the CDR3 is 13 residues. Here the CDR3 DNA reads TGTGCCAGCAGTTTAATCCTTTTCTACGAGCAGTACTTC. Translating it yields CASSLILFYEQYF.

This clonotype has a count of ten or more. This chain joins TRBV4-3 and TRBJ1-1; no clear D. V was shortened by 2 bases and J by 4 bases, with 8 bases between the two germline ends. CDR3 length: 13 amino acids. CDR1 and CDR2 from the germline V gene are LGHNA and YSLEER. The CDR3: CASSQSRVTEAFF. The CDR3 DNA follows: TGCGCCAGCAGCCAAAGTAGGGTCACTGAAGCTTTCTTT.

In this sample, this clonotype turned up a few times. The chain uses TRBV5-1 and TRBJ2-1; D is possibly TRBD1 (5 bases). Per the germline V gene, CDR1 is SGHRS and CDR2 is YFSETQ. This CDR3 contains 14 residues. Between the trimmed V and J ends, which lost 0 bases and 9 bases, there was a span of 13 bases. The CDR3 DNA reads TGCGCCAGCAGCTTGGAGGGCCAGGGCACTGAGCAGTTCTTC. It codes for CASSLEGQGTEQFF.

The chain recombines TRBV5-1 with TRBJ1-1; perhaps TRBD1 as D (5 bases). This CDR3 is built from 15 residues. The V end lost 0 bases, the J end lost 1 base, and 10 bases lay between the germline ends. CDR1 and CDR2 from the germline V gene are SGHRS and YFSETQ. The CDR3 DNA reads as TGCGCCAGCAGCTTGGCTTCTCAGGGGAACACTGAAGCTTTCTTT. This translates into CASSLASQGNTEAFF.